The 20 T cell receptor beta chains given below trace back to one sample, sequenced in a study of T cells after somatic rescue of genetic block. Generated by immunoSEQ multiplex PCR, the TCRdb table keeps only in-frame clones and is missing some. This sample has 60,000 to 90,000 clones, with about nine tenths found just once. The specimen sequenced was peripheral blood mononuclear cells (PBMCs). The receptors derive from a young man.

V usage is TRBV7-9 and J usage is TRBJ2-1; D may match TRBD1 or TRBD2 (5 bases each). V was cut by 7 bases and J by 0 bases, with 13 bases left in between. Germline values: CDR1 SEHNR, CDR2 FQNEAQ (reference sequence). The CDR3 is 15 residues long. The CDR3: CASTPWGSSYNEQFF. The CDR3 DNA follows: TGTGCCAGCACCCCCTGGGGGTCCTCCTACAATGAGCAGTTCTTC.

This clone was detected only once. The CDR3, as DNA: TGTGCCAGCAGCTTAGACTGGGGGTTGGGGGAAGCTTTCTTT. Protein product: CASSLDWGLGEAFF. This chain connects TRBV7-9 to TRBJ1-1; D is perhaps TRBD1 (5 bases). Trimming took 1 base from V and 8 from J, leaving 14 bases between them. Germline V gene data show CDR1 as SEHNR and CDR2 as FQNEAQ (reference sequence). The CDR3 sequence is 14 residues long.

The V call is TRBV6-5, the J call TRBJ2-2; no reliable D call. CDR1 and CDR2 from the germline V gene are MNHEY and SVGAGI. V lost 2 bases to trimming and J lost 7 bases, with 11 bases between them. The CDR3 spans 14 residues. The CDR3 protein is CASSYRAVGGELFF. The CDR3 DNA reads as TGTGCCAGCAGTTACAGGGCGGTTGGCGGGGAGCTGTTTTTT.

The V gene is TRBV7-9, the J gene TRBJ2-2, with a tentative D call TRBD1 (5 bases). Germline V CDR1 and CDR2: SEHNR, FQNEAQ (reference sequence). The CDR3 has 14 residues. V was cut by 2 bases and J by 1 base, with 5 bases left in between. Here the CDR3 reads CASSLRGNTGELFF. Here the CDR3 DNA reads TGTGCCAGCAGCTTAAGGGGGAACACCGGGGAGCTGTTTTTT.

The CDR3 DNA follows: TGTGCCAGCGGCCTAGGCGGGGGGGGCACTGAAGCTTTCTTT. Translating it yields CASGLGGGGTEAFF. The V and J genes are TRBV2 and TRBJ1-1, with a possible D match to TRBD1 (5 bases). Germline-derived CDR1 and CDR2 are SNHLY and FYNNEI. This CDR3 has 14 amino acids. V was clipped by 8 bases and J by 4 bases, with 17 bases between them.

The V call is TRBV7-9, the J call TRBJ2-3, with D uncertain. The CDR3 loop spans 12 amino acids. Germline V gene lookup returns CDR1 SEHNR and CDR2 FQNEAQ (reference sequence). The germline V and J ends were trimmed by 6 bases and 5 bases, with 9 bases remaining between them. The CDR3 region has the DNA TGTGCCAGCAGTCAGTCAGGAGATACGCAGTATTTT. It specifies CASSQSGDTQYF.

The chain's CDR3 is CASSTGAIQGPIYNSPLHF. The CDR3 DNA sequence: TGTGCCAGTAGTACGGGGGCGATACAGGGACCGATTTATAATTCACCCCTCCACTTT. The V call is TRBV19, the J call TRBJ1-6; weak D call: TRBD1 (6 bases). Trimming took off 4 bases at V and 4 bases at J, with 23 bases between the two ends. The CDR3 sequence is 19 residues long. Germline assignment: CDR1 LNHDA and CDR2 SQIVND (reference sequence).

The sample holds a few counts of this clone. CDR3 region: CASSETVSPLHF. CDR3 DNA sequence: TGTGCCAGCAGTGAGACAGTTTCTCCCCTCCACTTT. V usage is TRBV2 and J usage is TRBJ1-6, with a tentative D call TRBD1 (5 bases). Trimming shortened V by 3 bases and J by 13 bases, and 10 bases separated the two germline ends. This CDR3 has 12 residues. CDR1 and CDR2 from the germline V gene are SNHLY and FYNNEI.

This chain uses TRBV9 with TRBJ2-3, with D unresolved. From germline, CDR1 is SGDLS and CDR2 YYNGEE. CDR3 size: 18 residues. V dropped 0 bases and J dropped 0 bases, with 17 bases sitting between them. CDR3 DNA sequence: TGTGCCAGCAGCGTAGCTAATAGAGAGAGGCCTAGCACAGATACGCAGTATTTT. It encodes CASSVANRERPSTDTQYF.

This clone was counted only a few times. The rearrangement joins TRBV5-6 to TRBJ1-4, with 7 bases identical to TRBD1. CDR3 length equals 14 residues. The V gene's germline CDR1 is SGHDT and CDR2 YYEEEE. The J segment lost 6 bases and the V segment lost 2 bases, leaving 4 bases of the junction unmatched. CDR3 bases: TGTGCCAGCAGCTTCGCCAGGGGGGATGAAAAACTGTTTTTT. The encoded protein is CASSFARGDEKLFF. Full variable domain (remainder filled in from reference TRBV5-6 and TRBJ1-4): DAGVTQSPTHLIKTRGQQVTLRCSPKSGHDTVSWYQQALGQGPQFIFQYYEEEERQRGNFPDRFSGHQFPNYSSELNVNALLLGDSALYLCASSFARGDEKLFFGSGTQLSVL.

As for this clone: A junction end diverges from the germline sequence, so it may reflect a read error. The chain has TRBV5-1 and TRBJ1-1, with D tentatively TRBD1 (6 bases). From germline, CDR1 is SGHRS and CDR2 YFSETQ. The length of the CDR3 is 13 residues. CDR3 DNA sequence: TGCGCCAGCAGTCTTACAGGGATCACTGAAGTTTTCTTT. It specifies CASSLTGITEVFF.

The V and J genes are TRBV6-5 and TRBJ1-3, with a possible D match to TRBD1 (6 bases). Trimming took off 6 bases at V and 0 bases at J, with 12 bases between the two ends. Germline CDR1 and CDR2: MNHEY and SVGAGI. This CDR3 spans 15 amino acids. The CDR3 region has the DNA TGTGCCAGCAGCAAAGGACAGAACTCTGGAAACACCATATATTTT. Its translation is CASSKGQNSGNTIYF.

This chain joins TRBV19 and TRBJ2-7; D unresolved. The V gene lost 1 base and the J gene lost 7 bases, with 17 bases spanning the gap. Germline CDR1 reads LNHDA; CDR2 reads SQIVND (reference sequence). The CDR3 covers 15 residues. The CDR3 reads CASSIGTMSWLEQYF. The CDR3 region has the DNA TGTGCCAGTAGTATAGGTACCATGTCGTGGTTGGAGCAGTACTTC.

The chain carries TRBV27 and TRBJ2-5; 8 bases match TRBD1. CDR1 is MNHEY and CDR2 is SMNVEV in the germline V gene (reference sequence). V shed 5 bases, J shed 5 bases, and the junction held 13 bases outside the gene matches. The CDR3 sequence is 16 residues long. CDR3 sequence: CASSLHQAGGEETQYF. As DNA, the CDR3 is TGTGCCAGCAGTCTCCACCAGGCAGGGGGCGAGGAGACCCAGTACTTC.

The gene calls are TRBV27 and TRBJ1-2; 7 bases map to TRBD1. Germline V gene sequence: CDR1 MNHEY, CDR2 SMNVEV (reference sequence). Trimming removed 0 bases from V and 4 bases from J; junction bases left unmatched: 11. This CDR3 comprises 17 residues. CDR3 residues: CASSLSMGTAASYGYTF. The CDR3 DNA is TGTGCCAGCAGTTTATCGATGGGGACAGCCGCTTCCTATGGCTACACCTTC.

This clone is medium-sized. This chain uses TRBV30 with TRBJ1-1; 7 bases agree with TRBD1. V gave up 5 bases and J gave up 1 base; unmatched junction bases: 1. This CDR3 is 12 amino acids long. CDR1 is GTSNPN and CDR2 is SVGIG in the germline V gene (reference sequence). Here the CDR3 reads CAWDRANTEAFF. CDR3 in DNA: TGTGCCTGGGACAGGGCGAACACTGAAGCTTTCTTT. The full variable domain, its missing parts supplied by reference TRBV30 and TRBJ1-1, is SQTIHQWPATLVQPVGSPLSLECTVEGTSNPNLYWYRQAAGRGLQLLFYSVGIGQISSEVPQNLSASRPQDRQFILSSKKLLLSDSGFYLCAWDRANTEAFFGQGTRLTVV.

V usage is TRBV6-1 and J usage is TRBJ1-4; D unresolved. Germline CDR1 reads MNHNS; CDR2 reads SASEGT. This CDR3 comprises 14 residues. Trimming took 6 bases from V and 0 from J, leaving 8 bases between them. The CDR3 protein is CASRFIATNEKLFF. CDR3 sequence (DNA): TGTGCCAGCAGGTTCATTGCAACTAATGAAAAACTGTTTTTT.

As DNA, the CDR3 is TGTGCCAGCAGCCTCATACAGGGACCTGGCACAGATACGCAGTATTTT. It codes for CASSLIQGPGTDTQYF. The genes are TRBV7-9 and TRBJ2-3, with D maybe TRBD1 (6 bases). From germline, CDR1 is SEHNR and CDR2 FQNEAQ (reference sequence). The CDR3 covers 16 residues. The V end lost 5 bases, the J end lost 1 base, and 16 bases lay between the germline ends. Full variable domain (missing parts from reference TRBV7-9 and TRBJ2-3): DTGVSQNPRHKITKRGQNVTFRCDPISEHNRLYWYRQTLGQGPEFLTYFQNEAQLEKSRLLSDRFSAERPKGSFSTLEIQRTEQGDSAMYLCASSLIQGPGTDTQYFGPGTRLTVL.

This clone was seen once. The rearrangement links TRBV5-1 to TRBJ1-3, with no clear D. The CDR3 has 14 residues. The ends were cut back, 3 bases at V and 4 bases at J, with 11 bases in the middle. Germline CDR1 reads SGHRS; CDR2 reads YFSETQ. Here the CDR3 DNA reads TGCGCCAGCAGCTACTCCCTGAAGGGAAACACCATATATTTT. This encodes CASSYSLKGNTIYF.

The chain has TRBV7-8 and TRBJ2-3, with D possibly matching TRBD1 (6 bases). Germline V gene data show CDR1 as SGHVS and CDR2 as FQNEAQ. This CDR3 contains 15 residues. Trimming cost V 2 bases and J 3 bases, with 12 bases left between them. CDR3 protein: CASSLLSGTTDTQYF. CDR3 nucleotides: TGTGCCAGCAGCTTATTGTCGGGGACAACAGATACGCAGTATTTT.